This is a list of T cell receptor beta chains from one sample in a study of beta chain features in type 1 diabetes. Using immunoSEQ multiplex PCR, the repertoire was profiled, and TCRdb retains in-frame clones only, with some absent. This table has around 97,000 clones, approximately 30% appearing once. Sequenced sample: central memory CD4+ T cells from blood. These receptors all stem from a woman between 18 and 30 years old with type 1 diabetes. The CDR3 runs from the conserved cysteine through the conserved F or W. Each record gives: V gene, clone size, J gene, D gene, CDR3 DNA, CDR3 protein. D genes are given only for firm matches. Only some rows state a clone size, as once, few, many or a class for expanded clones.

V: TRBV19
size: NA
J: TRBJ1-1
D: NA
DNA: TGTGCCAGTAGTACAACAGGAGAGATTGAAGCTTTCTTT
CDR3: CASSTTGEIEAFF

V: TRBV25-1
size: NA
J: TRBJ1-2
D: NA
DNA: TGTGCCAGCAGTGAATATGCGGGGCCCGACTATGGCTACACCTTC
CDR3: CASSEYAGPDYGYTF

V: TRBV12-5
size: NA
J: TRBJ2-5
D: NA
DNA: TGTGCTAGTGGTTGGGGCAGCCAAGAGACCCAGTACTTC
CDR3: CASGWGSQETQYF

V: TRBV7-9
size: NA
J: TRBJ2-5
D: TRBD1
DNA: TGTGCCAGCAGCCCTAGGGACAGCTATCAAGAGACCCAGTACTTC
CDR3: CASSPRDSYQETQYF

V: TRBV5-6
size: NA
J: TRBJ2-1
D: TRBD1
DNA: TGTGCCAGCAGCTTCTTACAGGGGACCTACAATGAGCAGTTCTTC
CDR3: CASSFLQGTYNEQFF

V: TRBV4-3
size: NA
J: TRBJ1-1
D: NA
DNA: TGCGCCAGCAGCCAAGAACAAGTCACTGAAGCTTTCTTT
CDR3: CASSQEQVTEAFF

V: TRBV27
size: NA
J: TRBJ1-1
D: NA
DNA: TGTGCCAGCAGTTGGAGCGGGGCAGGTACTGAAGCTTTCTTT
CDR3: CASSWSGAGTEAFF

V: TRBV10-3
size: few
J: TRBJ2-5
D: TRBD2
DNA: TGTGCCATCGGCCAAGGAGGCGGGAGGGCCCCAGGACAAGAGACCCAGTACTTC
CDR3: CAIGQGGGRAPGQETQYF

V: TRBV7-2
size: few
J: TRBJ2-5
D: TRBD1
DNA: TGTGCCAGCAGCCCGGGGACAGGGCGGGAGACCCAGTACTTC
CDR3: CASSPGTGRETQYF

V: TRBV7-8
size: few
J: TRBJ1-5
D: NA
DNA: TGTGCCAGCAGCTCAGAGGGTAAGGGCAATCAGCCCCAGCATTTT
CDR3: CASSSEGKGNQPQHF

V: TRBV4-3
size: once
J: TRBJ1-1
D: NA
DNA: TGCGCCAGCAGCCACTTGACAGATAACACTGAAGCTTTCTTT
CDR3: CASSHLTDNTEAFF

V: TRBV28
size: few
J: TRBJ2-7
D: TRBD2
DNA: TGTGCCAGCAGTTTGGCCCGACTAGCGGGGACCTACGAGCAGTACTTC
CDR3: CASSLARLAGTYEQYF

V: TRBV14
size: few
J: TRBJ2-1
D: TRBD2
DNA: TGTGCCAGCAGCCAAGGAGTCTTGGGAGGGAAGGTCTACAATGAGCAGTTCTTC
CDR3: CASSQGVLGGKVYNEQFF

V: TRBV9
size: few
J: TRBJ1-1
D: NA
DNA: TGTGCCAGCAGCCGCCCGGTGAACACTGAAGCTTTCTTT
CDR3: CASSRPVNTEAFF

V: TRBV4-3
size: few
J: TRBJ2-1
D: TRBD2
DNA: TGCGCCAGCAGCCAAGTAATAGCGGGAGGTCTAAGCAATGAGCAGTTCTTC
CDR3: CASSQVIAGGLSNEQFF

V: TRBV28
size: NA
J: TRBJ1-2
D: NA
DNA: TGTGCCAGCACCCCGACAGACGGTGGCTACACCTTC
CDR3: CASTPTDGGYTF

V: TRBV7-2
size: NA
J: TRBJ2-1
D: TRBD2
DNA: TGTGCCAGCAGCCCAAGACTAGCGGGAGGGAGGAATGAGCAGTTCTTC
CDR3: CASSPRLAGGRNEQFF

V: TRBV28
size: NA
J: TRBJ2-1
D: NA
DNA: TGTGCCAGCAGTTCCCCTGGCGGGAAGTTGAATGAGCAGTTCTTC
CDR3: CASSSPGGKLNEQFF

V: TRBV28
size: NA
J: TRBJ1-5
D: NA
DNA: TGTGCCAGCAGTTTAATACAGGGCGGCAATCAGCCCCAGCATTTT
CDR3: CASSLIQGGNQPQHF

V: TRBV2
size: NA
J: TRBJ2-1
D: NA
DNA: TGTGCCAGCAGATGGAGACTGGACAGCTCCTACAATGAGCAGTTCTTC
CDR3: CASRWRLDSSYNEQFF

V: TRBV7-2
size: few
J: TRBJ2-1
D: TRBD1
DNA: TGTGCCAGCAGCTCGACAGGGGGCAATGAGCAGTTCTTC
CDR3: CASSSTGGNEQFF

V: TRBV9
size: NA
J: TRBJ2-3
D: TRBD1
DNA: TGTGCCAGCAGCGGGACAGGGAACACAGATACGCAGTATTTT
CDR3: CASSGTGNTDTQYF

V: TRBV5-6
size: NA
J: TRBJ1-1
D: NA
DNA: TGTGCCAGCAGCTCCAGGGTCGAAGCTTTCTTT
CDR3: CASSSRVEAFF

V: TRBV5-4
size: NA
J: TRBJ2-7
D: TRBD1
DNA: TGTGCCAGCAGGGCCGGACAGGAACTCTACGAGCAGTACTTC
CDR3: CASRAGQELYEQYF

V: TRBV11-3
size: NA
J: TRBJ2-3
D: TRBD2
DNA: TGTGCCAGCAGCTTATTGGCTAGCGGGAGCGCAGATACGCAGTATTTT
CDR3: CASSLLASGSADTQYF

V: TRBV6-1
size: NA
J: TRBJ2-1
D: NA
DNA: TGTGCCAGCAGTGGCCACAGGGAACCTCGGAATGAGCAGTTCTTC
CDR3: CASSGHREPRNEQFF

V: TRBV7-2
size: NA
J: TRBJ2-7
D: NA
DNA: TGTGCCAGCAGCTTAGCGGCCCTTGTCTCCTACGAGCAGTACTTC
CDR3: CASSLAALVSYEQYF

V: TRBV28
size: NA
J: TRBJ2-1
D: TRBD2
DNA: TGTGCCAGCAGCCGCCAGCGGGGGGAGCAGTTCTTC
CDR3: CASSRQRGEQFF

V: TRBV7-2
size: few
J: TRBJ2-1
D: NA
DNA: TGTGCCAGCAGCTTTCGGCAGAGGAATGAGCAGTTCTTC
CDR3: CASSFRQRNEQFF

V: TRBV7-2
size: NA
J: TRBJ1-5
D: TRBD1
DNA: TGTGCCAGCAGCTTGGGGCGAGGTAGACAGGGAGGTCAGCCCCAGCATTTT
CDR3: CASSLGRGRQGGQPQHF

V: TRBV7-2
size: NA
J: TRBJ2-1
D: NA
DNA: TGTGCCAGCAAAATCGGGGGAGCCTCCTACAATGAGCAGTTCTTC
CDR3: CASKIGGASYNEQFF

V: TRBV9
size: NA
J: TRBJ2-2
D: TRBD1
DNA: TGTGCCAGCAGCGCTTCCGGGACAGGGGGATCCGGGGAGCTGTTTTTT
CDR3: CASSASGTGGSGELFF